Shown below are 8 T cell receptor beta chains from a single sample sequenced in a study of cytomegalovirus exposure and HLA in healthy donors. PCR used 60 Vbeta primers and 13 Jbeta primers. Produced via immunoSEQ multiplex PCR; TCRdb's table is partial and in-frame only. Of about 94,000 clones detected, around 77% appear once; the ten largest clones hold more than 3.5%. Sequenced material: PBMCs. The source of these receptors is a man aged 25 to 45 in good health and CMV-seronegative.

In its sample, this clone was seen a few times. V is TRBV28 and J is TRBJ2-7; 9 bases fit TRBD1. Trimming at V came to 5 bases and at J to 6 bases, leaving 11 bases not matched to a gene. There are 15 residues in the CDR3. Germline V gene sequence: CDR1 MDHEN, CDR2 SYDVKM. CDR3 residues: CASSRDRAWESEQYF. CDR3 nucleotides: TGTGCCAGCAGTCGGGACAGGGCATGGGAATCCGAGCAGTACTTC.

The chain combines TRBV27 with TRBJ1-5; D unclear. The CDR3 consists of 15 residues. Germline V lookup: CDR1 MNHEY, CDR2 SMNVEV (reference sequence). The V end lost 4 bases, the J end lost 0 bases, and 10 bases lay between the germline ends. The CDR3 is CASSSALNSNQPQHF. CDR3 DNA sequence: TGTGCCAGCAGTTCAGCACTAAATAGCAATCAGCCCCAGCATTTT.

The chain recombines TRBV18 with TRBJ2-1, with a weak D call TRBD1 (6 bases). The germline CDR1 and CDR2 sequences are KGHSH and LQKENI. Trimming removed 3 bases at V and 11 bases at J, with 17 bases between. The CDR3 spans 14 residues. CDR3 protein: CASSPGDIDSKQFF. The CDR3 nucleotides are TGTGCCAGCTCACCTGGGGACATCGACAGTAAGCAGTTCTTC.

V usage is TRBV2 and J usage is TRBJ2-5; 8 bases agree with TRBD1. Matching the DNA end better, TRBJ2-7 makes the J call doubtful. CDR1 is SNHLY, CDR2 FYNNEI, per germline. The CDR3 is made up of 14 amino acids. This chain's CDR3 is CASSAGGRAYEQYF. Here the CDR3 DNA reads TGTGCCAGCAGTGCAGGGGGCCGCGCCTACGAGCAGTACTTC.

The rearrangement joins TRBV10-3 to TRBJ2-1, with 9 bases aligning to TRBD2. The CDR3 is 15 amino acids. Unmatched junction bases numbered 5, after V lost 3 bases and J lost 5 bases. In germline, CDR1 is ENHRY, CDR2 SYGVKD. This chain's CDR3 is CAISDGGRGNNEQFF. The CDR3 nucleotides read TGTGCCATCAGTGACGGCGGGAGGGGAAACAATGAGCAGTTCTTC.

The rearrangement joins TRBV4-3 to TRBJ2-5, with D possibly being TRBD2 (6 bases). The J call is uncertain, as TRBJ2-7 better fits the DNA end. CDR3 size: 13 residues. Germline CDR1 and CDR2: LGHNA and YSLEER. CDR3 region: CASSQGSGDEQYF. CDR3 in DNA: TGCGCCAGCAGCCAAGGGTCGGGGGACGAGCAGTACTTC.

This sequence joins TRBV15 and TRBJ2-5, with a possible D match to TRBD2 (5 bases). Germline V gives CDR1 LNHNV, CDR2 YYDKDF (reference sequence). Trimming removed 5 bases at V and 3 bases at J, with 19 bases between. The CDR3 runs 16 residues. DNA for the CDR3: TGTGCCACCAGCCTTCGGGGTGACGGTGGGGAAGAGACCCAGTACTTC. Its protein product is CATSLRGDGGEETQYF.

V gene TRBV7-7 combines with J gene TRBJ2-5, with a weak D call TRBD1 (6 bases). Germline CDR1 reads SSHAT; CDR2 reads FNYEAQ (reference sequence). The CDR3 runs to 12 residues. The CDR3: CASQGGQETQYF. CDR3 bases: TGTGCTAGCCAAGGGGGCCAAGAGACCCAGTACTTC.